Presented here are 20 T cell receptor beta chains from one specimen sequenced in a study of cytomegalovirus exposure and HLA in healthy donors (TCRdb year 2017). Library preparation employed the immunoSEQ multiplex PCR assay. As stored in TCRdb, this immuneACCESS dataset retains in-frame rearrangements with V and J assigned. A fraction of the clones does not appear; measured against another copy, unresolved V genes explain less than half of the discrepancy, and the remainder lacks a known reason. In all, the sample holds under 350,000 clones, and 80% to 90% of those were seen once. The ten top clones hold 0.9% to 1.1% of the sample. Source material: PBMCs. The receptors were gathered from a woman between 18 and 29 years old in good health and CMV-seronegative.

The chain carries TRBV4-3 and TRBJ1-4; tentative D call: TRBD1 (5 bases). The CDR3 is 16 amino acids. With 1 base removed from V and 3 bases from J, the gap between germline ends came to 12 bases. Germline V gene data show CDR1 as LGHNA and CDR2 as YSLEER. The CDR3 region is CASSQGPGRANEKLFF. The CDR3 DNA reads TGCGCCAGCAGCCAAGGGCCGGGCAGGGCTAATGAAAAACTGTTTTTT.

This clone has more than one count but fewer than ten. The rearrangement uses TRBV6-5 and TRBJ1-6, with D possibly matching TRBD1 (5 bases). This CDR3 has 14 residues. Germline-derived CDR1 and CDR2 are MNHEY and SVGAGI. Trimming removed 2 bases at V and 10 bases at J, with 12 bases between. CDR3 DNA sequence: TGTGCCAGCAGTTACCCAGGGACTAACTCACCCCTCCACTTT. This gives the protein CASSYPGTNSPLHF.

This chain connects TRBV27 to TRBJ2-5; 7 bases are shared with TRBD2. Per the germline V gene, CDR1 is MNHEY and CDR2 is SMNVEV (reference sequence). The CDR3 runs 16 residues. J gave up 5 bases and V 5 bases, and 14 bases lay outside the gene matches. This CDR3 is CASSGPSPGGEETQYF. The CDR3 nucleotides read TGTGCCAGCAGTGGACCTTCTCCGGGAGGTGAGGAGACCCAGTACTTC.

The rearrangement uses TRBV2 and TRBJ2-3, with 9 bases identical to TRBD2. Germline CDR1 SNHLY, CDR2 FYNNEI. V shed 7 bases, J shed 4 bases, and the junction held 9 bases outside the gene matches. The CDR3 length is 15 residues. The CDR3 DNA is TGTGCCAGCATTCGCGGGAGGGCCGAGGCAGATACGCAGTATTTT. Amino acids: CASIRGRAEADTQYF.

The CDR3 loop is CASSLGGTSYGYTF. CDR3 nucleotides: TGTGCCAGCAGCTTAGGTGGGACATCCTATGGCTACACCTTC. This rearrangement joins TRBV11-2 to TRBJ1-2, with D possibly being TRBD1 (6 bases). CDR3 size: 14 residues. V was clipped by 1 base and J by 4 bases, with 10 bases between them. Germline values: CDR1 SGHAT, CDR2 FQNNGV. The full variable domain, completed using reference TRBV11-2 and TRBJ1-2, is EAGVAQSPRYKIIEKRQSVAFWCNPISGHATLYWYQQILGQGPKLLIQFQNNGVVDDSQLPKDRFSAERLKGVDSTLKIQPAKLEDSAVYLCASSLGGTSYGYTFGSGTRLTVV.

V usage is TRBV7-9 and J usage is TRBJ1-5; tentatively, D is TRBD1 (6 bases). The V gene's germline CDR1 is SEHNR and CDR2 FQNEAQ (reference sequence). V lost 4 bases to trimming and J lost 1 base, with 20 bases between them. The CDR3 covers 18 residues. The CDR3, as DNA: TGTGCCAGCAGCTCAGGGTTACAGGGAATTTGGAGCAATCAGCCCCAGCATTTT. It translates to CASSSGLQGIWSNQPQHF.

This chain's CDR3 is CASSVDGNQPQHF. The CDR3 DNA reads as TGTGCCAGCAGCGTCGACGGGAACCAGCCCCAGCATTTT. The chain combines TRBV6-5 with TRBJ1-5; D is undetermined. The V end was cut by 6 bases, the J end by 7 bases, with 13 bases between. Germline CDR1 reads MNHEY; CDR2 reads SVGAGI. The CDR3 totals 13 residues.

For this clone: The same CDR3 also results from other DNA sequences found in this sample. The V call is TRBV19, the J call TRBJ2-7; a weak D match, TRBD2 (5 bases). V dropped 5 bases and J dropped 4 bases, with 9 bases sitting between them. Germline CDR1 is LNHDA and CDR2 is SQIVND (reference sequence). There are 12 residues in the CDR3. CDR3 amino acids: CASSPGVYEQYF. DNA of the CDR3: TGTGCCAGTAGTCCCGGGGTGTACGAGCAGTACTTC.

The chain's CDR3 is CASSNRPGELFF. DNA for the CDR3: TGTGCCAGCAGCAACAGGCCCGGGGAGCTGTTTTTT. The genes are TRBV2 and TRBJ2-2; perhaps TRBD1 as D (5 bases). Per germline, CDR1 SNHLY and CDR2 FYNNEI. The length of the CDR3 is 12 residues. Trimming stripped 6 bases from V and 6 bases from J, with 8 bases between.

The V and J genes are TRBV6-4 and TRBJ1-1; 7 bases match TRBD1. Germline CDR1 MRHNA, CDR2 SNTAGT. Trimming took 7 bases from V and 10 from J; bases not matched to a gene: 15. CDR3 size: 14 residues. CDR3 sequence: CASIPDRVGLRAFF. As DNA, the CDR3 is TGTGCCAGCATTCCCGACAGGGTTGGCCTTAGAGCTTTCTTT.

The chain has TRBV27 and TRBJ1-4, with 7 bases that match TRBD1. The V segment lost 2 bases and the J segment 0 bases; nucleotides outside the gene matches: 3. Looked up from germline, CDR1 is MNHEY and CDR2 is SMNVEV (reference sequence). The CDR3 is 16 amino acids. CDR3 amino acids: CASSLVGTATNEKLFF. CDR3 nucleotides: TGTGCCAGCAGTTTAGTTGGGACAGCAACTAATGAAAAACTGTTTTTT.

This chain uses TRBV4-1 with TRBJ2-7, with TRBD1 matching 11 bases. The CDR3 runs to 16 residues. V trimming: 4 bases; J trimming: 3 bases; junction bases outside the gene matches: 8. In germline, CDR1 is MGHRA, CDR2 YSYEKL. CDR3 protein: CASSRWEGQGVYEQYF. The CDR3 DNA sequence: TGCGCCAGCAGCCGGTGGGAGGGACAGGGGGTCTACGAGCAGTACTTC.

The chain carries TRBV9 and TRBJ2-5; D call uncertain. From germline, CDR1 is SGDLS and CDR2 YYNGEE. Trimming stripped 4 bases from V and 1 base from J, with 11 bases between. The CDR3 has 14 amino acids. The CDR3: CASSLRLSQETQYF. DNA of the CDR3: TGTGCCAGCAGCTTACGACTGAGCCAAGAGACCCAGTACTTC.

This chain connects TRBV5-4 to TRBJ1-1; D might be TRBD1 (5 bases). Germline CDR1 and CDR2: SGHNT and YYREEE (reference sequence). V lost 0 bases, J lost 1 base, and 7 bases lay in between. The CDR3 totals 14 residues. The CDR3 DNA reads as TGTGCCAGCAGCTTGGACAGGTGGAACACTGAAGCTTTCTTT. Residues: CASSLDRWNTEAFF.

This chain links TRBV28 with TRBJ1-1, with D possibly matching TRBD1 (5 bases). Trimming took 6 bases from V and 8 from J, leaving 22 bases between them. The CDR3 spans 15 residues. CDR1 MDHEN and CDR2 SYDVKM come from the germline V gene. The CDR3 loop reads CASRPWGSRPLEAFF. The CDR3, as DNA: TGTGCCAGCAGACCCTGGGGCAGCCGCCCCCTAGAAGCTTTCTTT. Combining the CDR3 with reference TRBV28 and TRBJ1-1 gives the whole variable domain DVKVTQSSRYLVKRTGEKVFLECVQDMDHENMFWYRQDPGLGLRLIYFSYDVKMKEKGDIPEGYSVSREKKERFSLILESASTNQTSMYLCASRPWGSRPLEAFFGQGTRLTVV.

The gene calls are TRBV11-2 and TRBJ1-6; a possible D gene is TRBD1 (6 bases). The CDR3 consists of 15 residues. V was shortened by 5 bases and J by 10 bases, with 18 bases between the two germline ends. From germline, CDR1 is SGHAT and CDR2 FQNNGV. CDR3 bases: TGTGCCAGCAGCGCGATAACAGGGAAAGGGTCACCCCTCCACTTT. Its translation: CASSAITGKGSPLHF. Together with reference TRBV11-2 and TRBJ1-6, the CDR3 gives the full variable domain: EAGVAQSPRYKIIEKRQSVAFWCNPISGHATLYWYQQILGQGPKLLIQFQNNGVVDDSQLPKDRFSAERLKGVDSTLKIQPAKLEDSAVYLCASSAITGKGSPLHFGNGTRLTVT.

The V and J genes are TRBV11-2 and TRBJ2-1; 9 bases are a match to TRBD2. V trimming: 5 bases; J trimming: 3 bases; junction bases outside the gene matches: 11. Germline CDR1 reads SGHAT; CDR2 reads FQNNGV. The CDR3 consists of 17 residues. This CDR3 reads CASSRRGGLAVYNEQFF. The CDR3 DNA reads TGTGCCAGCAGCCGAAGGGGGGGACTAGCAGTCTACAATGAGCAGTTCTTC.

This clone was seen just once. V gene TRBV7-9 combines with J gene TRBJ1-2; 9 bases fit TRBD1. Looked up from germline, CDR1 is SEHNR and CDR2 is FQNEAQ (reference sequence). This CDR3 spans 14 amino acids. Unmatched junction bases numbered 9, after V lost 5 bases and J lost 8 bases. The CDR3: CASSPRLDRGGYTF. For the CDR3, the DNA is TGTGCCAGCAGCCCCCGCCTGGACAGGGGAGGCTACACCTTC.

The rearrangement links TRBV7-9 to TRBJ2-7; D perhaps matches TRBD1 (6 bases). Germline values: CDR1 SEHNR, CDR2 FQNEAQ (reference sequence). The CDR3 is 14 residues long. V dropped 5 bases and J dropped 1 base, with 12 bases sitting between them. CDR3 amino acids: CASSSRGQSYEQYF. As DNA, the CDR3 is TGTGCCAGCAGCAGCAGGGGCCAGTCCTACGAGCAGTACTTC.

The chain joins TRBV9 to TRBJ1-5; TRBD1 is a possible D gene (5 bases). Germline assignment: CDR1 SGDLS and CDR2 YYNGEE. This CDR3 is 13 amino acids long. Trimming took 0 bases from V and 6 from J, leaving 7 bases between them. The CDR3 reads CASSVEGIQPQHF. CDR3 nucleotides: TGTGCCAGCAGCGTAGAGGGGATTCAGCCCCAGCATTTT.